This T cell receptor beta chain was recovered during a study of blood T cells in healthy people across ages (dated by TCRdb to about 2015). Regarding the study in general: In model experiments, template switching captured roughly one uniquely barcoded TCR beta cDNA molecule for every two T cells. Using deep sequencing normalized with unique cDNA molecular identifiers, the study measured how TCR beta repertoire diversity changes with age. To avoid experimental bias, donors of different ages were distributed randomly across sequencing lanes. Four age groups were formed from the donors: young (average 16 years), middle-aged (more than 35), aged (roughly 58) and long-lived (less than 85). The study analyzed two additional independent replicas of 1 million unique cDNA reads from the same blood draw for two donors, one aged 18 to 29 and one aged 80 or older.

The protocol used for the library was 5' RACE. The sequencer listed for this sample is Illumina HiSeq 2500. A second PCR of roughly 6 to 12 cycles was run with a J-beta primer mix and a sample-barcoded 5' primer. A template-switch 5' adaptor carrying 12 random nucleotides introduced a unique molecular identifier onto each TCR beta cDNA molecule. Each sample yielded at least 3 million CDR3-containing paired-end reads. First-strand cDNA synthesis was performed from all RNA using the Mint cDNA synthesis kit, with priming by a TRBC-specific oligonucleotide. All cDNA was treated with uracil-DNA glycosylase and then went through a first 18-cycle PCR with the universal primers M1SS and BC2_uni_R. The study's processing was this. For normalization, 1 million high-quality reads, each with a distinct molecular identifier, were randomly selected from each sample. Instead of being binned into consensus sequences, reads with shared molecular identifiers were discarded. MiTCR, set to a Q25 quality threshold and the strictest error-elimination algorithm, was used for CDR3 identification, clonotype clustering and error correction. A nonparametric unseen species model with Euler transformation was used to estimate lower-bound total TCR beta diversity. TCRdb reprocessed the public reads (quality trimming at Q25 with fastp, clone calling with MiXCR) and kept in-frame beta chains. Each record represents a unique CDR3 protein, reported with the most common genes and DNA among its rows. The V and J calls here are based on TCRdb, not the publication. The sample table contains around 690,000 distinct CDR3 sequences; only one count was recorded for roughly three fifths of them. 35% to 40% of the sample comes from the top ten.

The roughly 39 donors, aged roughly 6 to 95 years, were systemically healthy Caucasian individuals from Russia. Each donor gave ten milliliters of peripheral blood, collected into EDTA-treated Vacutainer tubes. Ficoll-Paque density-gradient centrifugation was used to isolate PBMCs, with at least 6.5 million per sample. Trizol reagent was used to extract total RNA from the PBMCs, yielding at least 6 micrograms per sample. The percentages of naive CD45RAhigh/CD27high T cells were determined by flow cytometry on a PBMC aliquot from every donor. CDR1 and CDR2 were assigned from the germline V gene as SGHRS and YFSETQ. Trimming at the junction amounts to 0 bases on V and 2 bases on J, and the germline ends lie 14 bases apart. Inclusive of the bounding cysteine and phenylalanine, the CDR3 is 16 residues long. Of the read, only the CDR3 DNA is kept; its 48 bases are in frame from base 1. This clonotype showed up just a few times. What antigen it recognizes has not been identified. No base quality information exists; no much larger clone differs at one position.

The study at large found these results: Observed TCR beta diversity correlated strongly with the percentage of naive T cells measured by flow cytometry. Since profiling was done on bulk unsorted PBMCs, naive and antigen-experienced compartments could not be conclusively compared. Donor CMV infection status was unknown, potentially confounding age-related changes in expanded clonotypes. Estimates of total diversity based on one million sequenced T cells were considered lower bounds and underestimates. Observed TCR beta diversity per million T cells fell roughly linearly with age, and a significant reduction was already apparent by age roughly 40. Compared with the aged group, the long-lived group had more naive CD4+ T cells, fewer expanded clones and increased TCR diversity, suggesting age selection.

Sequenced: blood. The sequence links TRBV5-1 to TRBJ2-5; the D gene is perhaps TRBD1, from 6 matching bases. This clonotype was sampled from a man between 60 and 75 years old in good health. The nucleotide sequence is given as TGCGCCAGCAGCTTGGGAAGAGGGGGTCGGCAAGAGACCCAGTACTTC. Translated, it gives CASSLGRGGRQETQYF.